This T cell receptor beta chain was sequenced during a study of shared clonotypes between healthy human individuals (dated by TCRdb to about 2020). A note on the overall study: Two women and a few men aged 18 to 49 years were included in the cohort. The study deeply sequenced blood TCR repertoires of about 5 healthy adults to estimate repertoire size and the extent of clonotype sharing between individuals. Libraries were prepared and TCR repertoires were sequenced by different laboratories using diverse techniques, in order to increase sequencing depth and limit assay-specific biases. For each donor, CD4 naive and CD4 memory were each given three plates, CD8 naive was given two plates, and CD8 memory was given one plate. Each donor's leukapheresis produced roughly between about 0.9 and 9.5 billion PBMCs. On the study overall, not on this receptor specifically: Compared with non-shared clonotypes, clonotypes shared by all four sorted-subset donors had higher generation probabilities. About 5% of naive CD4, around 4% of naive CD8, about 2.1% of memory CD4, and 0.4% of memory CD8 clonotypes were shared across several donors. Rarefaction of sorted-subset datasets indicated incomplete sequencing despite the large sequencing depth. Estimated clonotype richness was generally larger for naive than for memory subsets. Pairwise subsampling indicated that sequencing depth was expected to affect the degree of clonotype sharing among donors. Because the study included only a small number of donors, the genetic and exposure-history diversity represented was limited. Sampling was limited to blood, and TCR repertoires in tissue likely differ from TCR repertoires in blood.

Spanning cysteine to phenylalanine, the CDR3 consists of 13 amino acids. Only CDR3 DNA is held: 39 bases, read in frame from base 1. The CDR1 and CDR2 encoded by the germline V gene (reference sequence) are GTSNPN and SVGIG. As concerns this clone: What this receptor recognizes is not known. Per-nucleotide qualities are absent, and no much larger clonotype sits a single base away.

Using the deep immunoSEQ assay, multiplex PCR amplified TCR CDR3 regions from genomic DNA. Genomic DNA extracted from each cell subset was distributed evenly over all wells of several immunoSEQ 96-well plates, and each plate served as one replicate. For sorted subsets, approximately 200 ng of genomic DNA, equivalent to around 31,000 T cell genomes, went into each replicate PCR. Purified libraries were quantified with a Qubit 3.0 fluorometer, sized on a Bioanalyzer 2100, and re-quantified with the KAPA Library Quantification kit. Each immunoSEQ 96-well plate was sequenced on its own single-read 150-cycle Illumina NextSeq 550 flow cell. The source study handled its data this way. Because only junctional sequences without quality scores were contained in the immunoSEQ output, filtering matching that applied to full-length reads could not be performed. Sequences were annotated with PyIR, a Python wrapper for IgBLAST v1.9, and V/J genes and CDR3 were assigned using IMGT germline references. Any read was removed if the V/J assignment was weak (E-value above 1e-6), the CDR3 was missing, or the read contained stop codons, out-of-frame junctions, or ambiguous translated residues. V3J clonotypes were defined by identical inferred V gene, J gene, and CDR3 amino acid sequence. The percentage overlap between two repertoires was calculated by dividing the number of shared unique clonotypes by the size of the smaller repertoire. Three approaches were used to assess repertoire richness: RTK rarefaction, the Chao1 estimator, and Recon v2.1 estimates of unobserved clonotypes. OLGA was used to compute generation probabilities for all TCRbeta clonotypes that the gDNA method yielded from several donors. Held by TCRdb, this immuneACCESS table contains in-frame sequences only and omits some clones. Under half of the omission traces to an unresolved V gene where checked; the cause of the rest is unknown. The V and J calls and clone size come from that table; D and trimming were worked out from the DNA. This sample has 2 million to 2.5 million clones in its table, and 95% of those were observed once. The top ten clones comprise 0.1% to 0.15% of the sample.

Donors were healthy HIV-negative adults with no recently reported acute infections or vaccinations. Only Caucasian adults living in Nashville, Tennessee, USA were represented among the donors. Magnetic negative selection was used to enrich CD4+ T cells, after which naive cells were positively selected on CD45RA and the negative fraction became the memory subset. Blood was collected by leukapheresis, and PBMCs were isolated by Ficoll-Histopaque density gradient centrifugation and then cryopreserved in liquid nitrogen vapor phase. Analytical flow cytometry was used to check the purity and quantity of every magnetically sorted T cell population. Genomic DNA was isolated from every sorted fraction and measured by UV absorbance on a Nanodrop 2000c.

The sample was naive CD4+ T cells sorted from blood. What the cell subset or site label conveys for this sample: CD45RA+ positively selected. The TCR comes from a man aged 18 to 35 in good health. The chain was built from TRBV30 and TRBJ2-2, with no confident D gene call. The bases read TGTGCATATTTTGCCGGTAACACCGGGGAGCTGTTTTTT. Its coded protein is CAYFAGNTGELFF.